This T cell receptor beta chain was sequenced in a study of control samples from healthy donors and cancer patients. In this sample, this clone turned up a few times. Sequencing used immunoSEQ multiplex PCR; TCRdb keeps in-frame clones, though not all of them. The sample consists of 110,000 or so clones, roughly 89% of them appearing once. Material for sequencing was blood. The clonotype comes from a man aged 25 to 40 in good health.

The CDR3 coding sequence is TGTGCCAGCAGCTTAGGTTTAAGCTCTGGGGCCAACGTCCTGACTTTC. This gives the protein CASSLGLSSGANVLTF. The chain links TRBV5-5 to TRBJ2-6; D remains unclear. The CDR3 spans 16 residues. Trimming took off 2 bases at V and 0 bases at J, with 9 bases between the two ends. Germline V CDR1 and CDR2: SGHKS, YYEKEE (reference sequence).